This T cell receptor (beta chain) originates from a study of T cells in Graves' hyperthyroidism and ophthalmopathy. This clonotype was detected a few times. Amplification targeted TCR beta CDR3 regions from RNA transcripts. Carried out on the TCR CDR3, a first-round RT-PCR used the HTBI primer set. TCRdb recomputed calls from the multiplex PCR reads with MiXCR, one row per CDR3 protein. The table has 530,000 or so distinct CDR3 sequences, more than 45% seen once. Germline V CDR1 and CDR2: MRHNA, SNTAGT. The trim removed 5 bases at V and 5 bases at J, leaving 5 bases unmatched. The CDR3 has 16 amino acids.

The chain links TRBV6-4 to TRBJ2-2; 13 bases are a match to TRBD2. The sequencing input was peripheral blood or thyroid tissue (not recorded which). This clonotype was sampled from a woman aged 18 to 35 with Graves' hyperthyroidism. Written as DNA, the CDR3 is TGTGCCAGCAGTTCGGGACTAGCGGGATTAACCGGGGAGCTGTTTTTT. It translates to CASSSGLAGLTGELFF.